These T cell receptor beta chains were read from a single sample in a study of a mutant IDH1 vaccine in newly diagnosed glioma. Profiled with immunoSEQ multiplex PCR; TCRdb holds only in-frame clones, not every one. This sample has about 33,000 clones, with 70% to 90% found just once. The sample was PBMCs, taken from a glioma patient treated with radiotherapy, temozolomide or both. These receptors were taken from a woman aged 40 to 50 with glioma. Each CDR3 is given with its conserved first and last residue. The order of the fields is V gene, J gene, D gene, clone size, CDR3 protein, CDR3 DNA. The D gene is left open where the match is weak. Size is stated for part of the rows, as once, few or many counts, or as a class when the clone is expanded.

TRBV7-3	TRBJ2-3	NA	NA	CASSLTPSTDTQYF	TGTGCCAGCAGCTTAACTCCTAGCACAGATACGCAGTATTTT
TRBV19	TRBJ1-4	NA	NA	CASSRGQVFTNEKLFF	TGTGCCAGTAGCCGGGGACAAGTTTTCACTAATGAAAAACTGTTTTTT
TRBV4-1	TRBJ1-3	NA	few	CASSHGGGNTIYF	TGCGCCAGCAGCCATGGTGGTGGAAACACCATATATTTT
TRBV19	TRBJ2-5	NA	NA	CASSTLTGLETQYF	TGTGCCAGTAGTACCCTGACAGGACTAGAGACCCAGTACTTC
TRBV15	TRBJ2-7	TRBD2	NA	CATSRDFLSGGREQYF	TGTGCCACCAGCAGAGATTTCCTTAGCGGGGGACGCGAGCAGTACTTC
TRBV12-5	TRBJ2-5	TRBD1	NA	CASGLPPPLTGGLKTQYF	TGTGCTAGTGGTTTGCCCCCCCCGCTCACAGGGGGGTTGAAGACCCAGTACTTC
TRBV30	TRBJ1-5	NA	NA	CAWRKQGGDQPQHF	TGTGCCTGGAGGAAGCAGGGCGGCGATCAGCCCCAGCATTTT
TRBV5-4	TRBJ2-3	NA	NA	CASSPGGLASSTDTQYF	TGTGCCAGCAGCCCAGGGGGACTTGCCTCTAGCACAGATACGCAGTATTTT
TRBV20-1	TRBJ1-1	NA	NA	CKGLNTEAFF	TGCAAAGGCTTGAACACTGAAGCTTTCTTT
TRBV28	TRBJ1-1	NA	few	CASSLARPQSTEAFF	TGTGCCAGCAGCCTAGCCAGACCCCAAAGCACTGAAGCTTTCTTT
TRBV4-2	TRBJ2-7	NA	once	CASSQVPGWLASEQYF	TGTGCCAGCAGCCAAGTGCCGGGGTGGCTAGCAAGCGAGCAGTACTTC
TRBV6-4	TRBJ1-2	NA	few	CASSDSAAPYSGYTF	TGTGCCAGCAGTGACTCGGCAGCCCCCTACTCTGGCTACACCTTC
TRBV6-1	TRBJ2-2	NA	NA	CASSDFFRGTNTGELFF	TGTGCCAGCAGTGATTTTTTCCGAGGCACGAACACCGGGGAGCTGTTTTTT
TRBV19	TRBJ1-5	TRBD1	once	CASENRGSGYQPQHF	TGTGCCAGTGAAAACAGGGGAAGTGGCTATCAGCCCCAGCATTTT
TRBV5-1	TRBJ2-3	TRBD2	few	CASTPGAGDGTDTQYF	TGCGCCAGCACCCCCGGGGCGGGGGACGGCACAGATACGCAGTATTTT
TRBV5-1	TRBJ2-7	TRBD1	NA	CASSRGQGLGEQYF	TGCGCCAGCAGCAGAGGACAGGGGTTGGGCGAGCAGTACTTC
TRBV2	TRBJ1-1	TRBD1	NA	CASKGQGGTEAFF	TGTGCCAGCAAAGGACAGGGGGGGACTGAAGCTTTCTTT
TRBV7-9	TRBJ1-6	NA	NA	CASSFGYRSPLHF	TGTGCCAGCAGCTTTGGTTACCGTTCACCCCTCCACTTT
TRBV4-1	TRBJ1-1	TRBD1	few	CASSQDPGQGNRPFF	TGCGCCAGCAGCCAAGATCCAGGACAGGGTAACCGCCCTTTCTTT
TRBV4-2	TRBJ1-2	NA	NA	CASSQGWGTDGYTF	TGTGCCAGCAGCCAAGGTTGGGGTACGGATGGCTACACCTTC
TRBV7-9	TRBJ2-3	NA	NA	CASSPPPGAGDTQYF	TGTGCCAGCAGCCCACCGCCGGGGGCGGGAGATACGCAGTATTTT
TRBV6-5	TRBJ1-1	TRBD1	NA	CASSYLPGGKNTEAFF	TGTGCCAGCAGTTACCTTCCAGGGGGGAAGAACACTGAAGCTTTCTTT
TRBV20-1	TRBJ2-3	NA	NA	CSASSRDTQYF	TGCAGTGCTAGCTCGAGGGATACGCAGTATTTT
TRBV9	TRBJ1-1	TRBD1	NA	CASSVEPGQPNMNTEAFF	TGTGCCAGCAGCGTAGAGCCGGGACAGCCAAACATGAACACTGAAGCTTTCTTT
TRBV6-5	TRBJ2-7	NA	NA	CASSYSQVYEQYF	TGTGCCAGCAGTTACTCACAGGTCTACGAGCAGTACTTC
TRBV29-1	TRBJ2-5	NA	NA	CSVLGQTGETQYF	TGCAGCGTTTTGGGGCAGACCGGGGAGACCCAGTACTTC
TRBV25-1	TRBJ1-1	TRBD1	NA	CASSEIQGASRNTEAFF	TGTGCCAGCAGTGAAATACAGGGGGCGTCGAGGAACACTGAAGCTTTCTTT
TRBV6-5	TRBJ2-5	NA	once	CASSYSSQETQYF	TGTGCCAGCAGTTACTCCAGCCAAGAGACCCAGTACTTC
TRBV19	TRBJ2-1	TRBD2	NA	CARLGGELNEQFF	TGTGCCAGGCTCGGGGGGGAACTAAATGAGCAGTTCTTC
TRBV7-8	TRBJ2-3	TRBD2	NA	CASSQSGTWADTQYF	TGTGCCAGCAGCCAGAGCGGGACTTGGGCAGATACGCAGTATTTT
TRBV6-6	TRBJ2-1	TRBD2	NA	CASSSKGGGADEQFF	TGTGCCAGCAGCTCTAAGGGCGGGGGGGCCGATGAGCAGTTCTTC
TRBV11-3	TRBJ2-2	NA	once	CASSLDTGELFF	TGTGCCAGCAGCTTAGATACCGGGGAGCTGTTTTTT
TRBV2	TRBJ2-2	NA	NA	CASKSATRGTGELFF	TGTGCCAGCAAGTCAGCGACTAGGGGTACCGGGGAGCTGTTTTTT
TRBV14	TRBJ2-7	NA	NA	CASSQDRISGRVEQYF	TGTGCCAGCAGCCAAGATAGGATTAGCGGACGGGTCGAGCAGTACTTC
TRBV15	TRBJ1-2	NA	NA	CATSRGAQVSGYGYTF	TGTGCCACCAGCAGAGGGGCGCAAGTTTCAGGGTATGGCTACACCTTC
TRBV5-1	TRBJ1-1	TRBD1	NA	CASSGTGSEFVEAFF	TGCGCCAGCAGCGGGACAGGTTCAGAGTTCGTTGAAGCTTTCTTT
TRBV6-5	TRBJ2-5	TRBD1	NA	CASTYRGPPGTQYF	TGTGCCAGCACCTACAGGGGCCCACCGGGGACCCAGTACTTC
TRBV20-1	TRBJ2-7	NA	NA	CSAGLLDEQYF	TGCAGTGCTGGTTTGCTAGACGAGCAGTACTTC
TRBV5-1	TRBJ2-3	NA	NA	CASSLSGGTDTQYF	TGCGCCAGCAGCTTAAGCGGAGGCACAGATACGCAGTATTTT
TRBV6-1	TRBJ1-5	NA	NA	CASRMTVNQPQHF	TGTGCCAGCAGGATGACAGTTAATCAGCCCCAGCATTTT
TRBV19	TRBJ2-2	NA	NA	CASRITGPATGELFF	TGTGCCAGTAGGATTACAGGCCCCGCCACCGGGGAGCTGTTTTTT
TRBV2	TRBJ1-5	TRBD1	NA	CASRRGQGGNQPQHF	TGTGCCAGCAGAAGAGGACAGGGAGGGAATCAGCCCCAGCATTTT
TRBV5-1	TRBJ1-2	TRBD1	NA	CASSFRTGGHYGYTF	TGCGCCAGCAGCTTCCGGACAGGGGGGCACTATGGCTACACCTTC
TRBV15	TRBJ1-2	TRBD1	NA	CATSRDKTGGYGYTF	TGTGCCACCAGCAGAGATAAGACAGGGGGTTATGGCTACACCTTC
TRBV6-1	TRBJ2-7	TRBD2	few	CASSARGAGGGGSYEQYF	TGTGCCAGCAGTGCCCGGGGAGCGGGAGGAGGCGGCTCCTACGAGCAGTACTTC
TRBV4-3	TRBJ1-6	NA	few	CASSQLQGRNSPLHF	TGCGCCAGCAGCCAGCTCCAGGGGCGGAATTCACCCCTCCACTTT
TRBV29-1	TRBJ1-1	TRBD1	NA	CSVALGQGTEAFF	TGCAGCGTTGCTCTCGGACAGGGTACTGAAGCTTTCTTT
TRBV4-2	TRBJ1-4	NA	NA	CASSPGTTNEKLFF	TGTGCCAGCAGCCCCGGGACTACTAATGAAAAACTGTTTTTT
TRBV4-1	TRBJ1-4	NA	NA	CASSQWGGTGKLFF	TGCGCCAGCAGCCAATGGGGAGGGACTGGAAAACTGTTTTTT
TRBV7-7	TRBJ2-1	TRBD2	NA	CASSSGTDHHEQFF	TGTGCTAGCAGCAGCGGGACGGATCACCATGAGCAGTTCTTC
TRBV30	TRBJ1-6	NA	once	CAWGAVQALHF	TGTGCCTGGGGGGCAGTTCAGGCCCTCCACTTT
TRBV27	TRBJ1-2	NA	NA	CASMWGGGYTF	TGTGCCAGCATGTGGGGGGGCGGCTACACCTTC